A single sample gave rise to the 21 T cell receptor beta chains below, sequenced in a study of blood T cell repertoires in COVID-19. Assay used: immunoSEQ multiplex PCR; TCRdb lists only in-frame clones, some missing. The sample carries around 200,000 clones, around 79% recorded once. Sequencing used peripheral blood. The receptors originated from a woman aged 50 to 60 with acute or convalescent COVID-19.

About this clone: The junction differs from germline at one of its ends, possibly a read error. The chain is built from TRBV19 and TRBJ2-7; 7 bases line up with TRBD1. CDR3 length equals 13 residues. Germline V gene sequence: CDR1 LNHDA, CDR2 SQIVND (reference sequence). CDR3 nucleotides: TGTGCCAGTATTATAAACGACCGGGACAGCCCTCTCTTC. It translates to CASIINDRDSPLF.

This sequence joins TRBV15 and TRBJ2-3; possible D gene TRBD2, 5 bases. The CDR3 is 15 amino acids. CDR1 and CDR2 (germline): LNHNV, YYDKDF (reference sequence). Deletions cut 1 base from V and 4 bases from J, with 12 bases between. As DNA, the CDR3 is TGTGCCACCAGCAGAGTAGGGAGTAGGGCAGATACGCAGTATTTT. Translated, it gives CATSRVGSRADTQYF.

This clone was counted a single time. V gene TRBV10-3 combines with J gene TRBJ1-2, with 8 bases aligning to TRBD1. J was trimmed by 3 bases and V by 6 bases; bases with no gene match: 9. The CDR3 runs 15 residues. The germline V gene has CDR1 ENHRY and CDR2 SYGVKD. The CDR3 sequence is CAISNLDRVDYGYTF. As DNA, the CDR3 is TGTGCCATCAGCAACCTGGACAGGGTCGACTATGGCTACACCTTC.

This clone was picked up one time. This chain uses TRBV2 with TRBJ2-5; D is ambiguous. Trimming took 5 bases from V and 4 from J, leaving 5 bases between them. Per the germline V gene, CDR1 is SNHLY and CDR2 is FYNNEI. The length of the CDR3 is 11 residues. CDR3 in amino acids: CASSTRETQYF. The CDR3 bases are TGTGCCAGCAGTACTCGAGAGACCCAGTACTTC. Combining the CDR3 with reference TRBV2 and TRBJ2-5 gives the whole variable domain EPEVTQTPSHQVTQMGQEVILRCVPISNHLYFYWYRQILGQKVEFLVSFYNNEISEKSEIFDDQFSVERPDGSNFTLKIRSTKLEDSAMYFCASSTRETQYFGPGTRLLVL.

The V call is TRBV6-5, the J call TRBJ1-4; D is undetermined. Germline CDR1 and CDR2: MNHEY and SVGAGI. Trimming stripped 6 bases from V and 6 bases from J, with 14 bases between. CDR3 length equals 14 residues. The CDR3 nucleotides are TGTGCCAGCAGATGGGGAGGGTCGGATGAAAAACTGTTTTTT. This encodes CASRWGGSDEKLFF.

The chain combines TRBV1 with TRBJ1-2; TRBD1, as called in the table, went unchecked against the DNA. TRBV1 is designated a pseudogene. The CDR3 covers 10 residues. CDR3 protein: CTSRNYRFPF. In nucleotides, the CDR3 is TGCACCAGCCGGAATTACAGGTTTCCCTTC.

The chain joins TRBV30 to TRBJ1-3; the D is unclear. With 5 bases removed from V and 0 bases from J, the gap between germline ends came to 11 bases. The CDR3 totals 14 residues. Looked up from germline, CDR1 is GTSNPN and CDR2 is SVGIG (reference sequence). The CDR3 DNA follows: TGTGCCTGGGGCCCCCTATCCTCTGGAAACACCATATATTTT. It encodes CAWGPLSSGNTIYF.

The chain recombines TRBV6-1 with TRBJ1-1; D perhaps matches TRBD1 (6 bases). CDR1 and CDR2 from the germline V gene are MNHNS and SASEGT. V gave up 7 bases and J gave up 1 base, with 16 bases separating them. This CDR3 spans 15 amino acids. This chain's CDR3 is CASTLNRVGNTEAFF. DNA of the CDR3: TGTGCCAGCACCCTTAACAGGGTCGGGAACACTGAAGCTTTCTTT.

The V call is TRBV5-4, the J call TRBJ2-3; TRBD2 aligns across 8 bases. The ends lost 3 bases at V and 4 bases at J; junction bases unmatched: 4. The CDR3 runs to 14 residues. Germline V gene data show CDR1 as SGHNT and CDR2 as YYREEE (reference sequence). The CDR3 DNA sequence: TGTGCCAGCAGCTGGGGACTAGGGGCAGATACGCAGTATTTT. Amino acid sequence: CASSWGLGADTQYF.

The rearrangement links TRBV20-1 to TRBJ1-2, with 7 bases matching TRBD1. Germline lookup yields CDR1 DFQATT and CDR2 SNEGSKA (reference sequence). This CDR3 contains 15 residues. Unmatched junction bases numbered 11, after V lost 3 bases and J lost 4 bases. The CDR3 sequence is CSASRPGQVIYGYTF. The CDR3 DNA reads TGCAGTGCTAGTCGCCCTGGACAGGTTATCTATGGCTACACCTTC.

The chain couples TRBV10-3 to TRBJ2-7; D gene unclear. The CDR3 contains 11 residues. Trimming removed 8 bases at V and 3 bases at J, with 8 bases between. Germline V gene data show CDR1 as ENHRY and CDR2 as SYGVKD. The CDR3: CAIQDNYEQYF. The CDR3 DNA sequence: TGTGCCATCCAAGACAACTACGAGCAGTACTTC.

The DNA for the CDR3 is TGTGCCAGCAGCTTTTTGCGGGGGAGAAGTACGCCTGAAAAACTGTTTTTT. Amino acids: CASSFLRGRSTPEKLFF. The rearrangement links TRBV5-6 to TRBJ1-4; possible D gene TRBD1, 5 bases. V lost 2 bases, J lost 7 bases, and 21 bases lay in between. Germline-derived CDR1 and CDR2 are SGHDT and YYEEEE. The CDR3 covers 17 residues.

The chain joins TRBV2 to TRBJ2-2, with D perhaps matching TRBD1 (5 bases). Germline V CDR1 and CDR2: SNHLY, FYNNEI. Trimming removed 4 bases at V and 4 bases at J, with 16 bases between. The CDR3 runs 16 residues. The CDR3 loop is CASSGRQGRSTGELFF. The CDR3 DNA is TGTGCCAGCAGTGGACGCCAGGGAAGGAGCACCGGGGAGCTGTTTTTT.

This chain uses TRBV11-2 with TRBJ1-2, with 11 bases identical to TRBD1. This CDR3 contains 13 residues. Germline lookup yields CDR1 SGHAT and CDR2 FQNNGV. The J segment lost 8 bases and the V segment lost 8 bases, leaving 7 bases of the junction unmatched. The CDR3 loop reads CASSLDRGRGYTF. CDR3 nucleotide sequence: TGTGCCAGCTCCCTGGACAGGGGGCGAGGCTACACCTTC.

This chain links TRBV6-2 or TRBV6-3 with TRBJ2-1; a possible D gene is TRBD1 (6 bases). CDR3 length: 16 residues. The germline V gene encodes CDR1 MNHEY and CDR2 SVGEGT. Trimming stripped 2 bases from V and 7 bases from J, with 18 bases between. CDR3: CASSYGGRGEGNEQFF. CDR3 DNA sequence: TGTGCCAGCAGTTACGGGGGCAGGGGAGAGGGGAATGAGCAGTTCTTC.

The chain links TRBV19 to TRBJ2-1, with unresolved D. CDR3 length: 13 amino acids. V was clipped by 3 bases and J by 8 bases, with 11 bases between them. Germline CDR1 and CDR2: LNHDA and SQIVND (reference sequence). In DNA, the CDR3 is TGTGCCAGTAGTATCGCTAGGATTGATGAGCAGTTCTTC. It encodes CASSIARIDEQFF.

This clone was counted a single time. The CDR3 loop reads CAISPYTDTQYF. The CDR3 region has the DNA TGTGCCATCAGCCCTTACACAGATACGCAGTATTTT. The rearrangement uses TRBV10-3 and TRBJ2-3; no clear D. The germline V and J ends were trimmed by 6 bases and 2 bases, with 6 bases remaining between them. The V gene's germline CDR1 is ENHRY and CDR2 SYGVKD. This CDR3 spans 12 amino acids.

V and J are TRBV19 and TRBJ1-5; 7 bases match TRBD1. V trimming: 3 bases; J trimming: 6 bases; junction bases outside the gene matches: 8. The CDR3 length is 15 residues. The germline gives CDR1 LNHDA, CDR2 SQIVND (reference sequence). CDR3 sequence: CASSIERGRIQPQHF. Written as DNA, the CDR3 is TGTGCCAGTAGTATTGAAAGGGGGCGGATTCAGCCCCAGCATTTT.

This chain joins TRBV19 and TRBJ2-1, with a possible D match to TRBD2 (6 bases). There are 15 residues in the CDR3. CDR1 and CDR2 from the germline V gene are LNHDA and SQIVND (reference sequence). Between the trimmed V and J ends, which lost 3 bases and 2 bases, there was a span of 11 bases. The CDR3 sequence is CASSIPGSPYNEQFF. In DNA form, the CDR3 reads TGTGCCAGTAGTATCCCCGGGAGCCCCTACAATGAGCAGTTCTTC. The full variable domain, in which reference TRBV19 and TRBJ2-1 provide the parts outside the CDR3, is DGGITQSPKYLFRKEGQNVTLSCEQNLNHDAMYWYRQDPGQGLRLIYYSQIVNDFQKGDIAEGYSVSREKKESFPLTVTSAQKNPTAFYLCASSIPGSPYNEQFFGPGTRLTVL.

CDR3 DNA sequence: TGTGCCAGTAGCCCGAGGGGGGGCGCGGTACTAAACCAAGAGACCCAGTACTTC. This gives the protein CASSPRGGAVLNQETQYF. The chain joins TRBV19 to TRBJ2-5, with D perhaps TRBD2 (7 bases). V was trimmed by 6 bases and J by 0 bases, leaving 23 bases between them. The CDR3 is 18 residues long. The germline gives CDR1 LNHDA, CDR2 SQIVND (reference sequence). Looking up the rest from reference TRBV19 and TRBJ2-5 gives the full variable domain: DGGITQSPKYLFRKEGQNVTLSCEQNLNHDAMYWYRQDPGQGLRLIYYSQIVNDFQKGDIAEGYSVSREKKESFPLTVTSAQKNPTAFYLCASSPRGGAVLNQETQYFGPGTRLLVL.

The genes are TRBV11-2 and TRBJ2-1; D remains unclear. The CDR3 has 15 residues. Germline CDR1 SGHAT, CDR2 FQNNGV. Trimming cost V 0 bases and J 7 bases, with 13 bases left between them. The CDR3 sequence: CASSLDRLLGNEQFF. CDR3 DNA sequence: TGTGCCAGCAGCTTAGACAGACTCCTCGGGAATGAGCAGTTCTTC.